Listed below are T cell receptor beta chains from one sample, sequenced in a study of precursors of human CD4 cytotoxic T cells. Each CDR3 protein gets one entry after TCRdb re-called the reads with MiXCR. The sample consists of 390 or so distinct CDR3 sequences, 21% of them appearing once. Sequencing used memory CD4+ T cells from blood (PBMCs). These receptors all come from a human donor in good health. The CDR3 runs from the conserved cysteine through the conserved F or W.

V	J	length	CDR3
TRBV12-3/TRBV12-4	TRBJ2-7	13	CASSLSRNYEQYF
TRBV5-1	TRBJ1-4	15	CASSPQDVANEKLFF
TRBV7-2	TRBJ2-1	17	CASSLVSGRDTYNEQFF
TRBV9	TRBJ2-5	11	CASSVGGTQYF
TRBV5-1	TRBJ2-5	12	CASSPTQETQYF
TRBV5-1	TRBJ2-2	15	CASTNQGRNTGELFF